This TCR beta chain was identified during a study of beta chain features in type 1 diabetes (dated by TCRdb to the late 2010s). About the full investigation: Patients and healthy donors did not differ in mean age, gender distribution, total cell number or subset yield. A total of some 100,000,000 sorted cells were examined across all samples, and the number of cells per subset was strongly correlated with RNA yield. The study compared the TCRB repertoires of sorted circulating CD4+ T cell subsets in recently diagnosed type 1 diabetes patients with those in matched healthy donors. Whereas all 30 or so donors provided naive and central memory subsets, regulatory and stem cell-like memory subsets were isolated from just 8 patients and roughly 8 healthy donors.

A single peripheral blood draw of around 0.11 L on average was collected from each donor into heparinised tubes. Naive, central memory, regulatory and stem cell-like memory CD4+ T cells were sorted on a BD FACSAria II using a panel including CD45RO, CCR7, CD25, CD127, CD95 and CD27. Purity was above 95% for every sorted population. Right away, PBMCs were isolated by Lymphoprep density gradient centrifugation and were stained directly, with no culture step. So that batch effects would be minimized, each experiment stained and sorted samples in pairs, pairing one healthy donor with one patient. This clone was found a few times. This receptor's antigen is unknown. One base away there is no much larger clone; base qualities are not given. The V end loses 6 bases and the J end loses 2 bases, and a stretch of 13 bases separates them. The germline V gene specifies SGDLS as CDR1 and YYNGEE as CDR2. Taken from cysteine to phenylalanine, the CDR3 has 14 residues. The retained sequence is limited to the CDR3, 42 bases, with the frame set at the first base.

The entire amount of isolated RNA was reverse transcribed using the High Capacity cDNA Reverse Transcription Kit, so the sequenced TCRB transcripts were expressed ones. Naive, central memory and regulatory T cell samples underwent deep immunoSEQ sequencing, averaging around 4 million total reads per sample. Sorted cells were lysed in RLT buffer and RNA was extracted with DNase-treated RNeasy Micro or Mini kits, depending on cell number. To prevent cross-contamination, each cell subset was processed individually, whereas patient and healthy donor samples were processed jointly. TCRB sequences were amplified from cDNA with the immunoSEQ multiplex PCR, producing 87-bp fragments spanning the CDR3 region. The amplicons were sequenced using the Illumina HiSeq platform. The paper's processing steps were these. PCR bias was corrected computationally using synthetic template baselines, and reads within Hamming distance 2 were collapsed, with unmergeable singletons discarded. Reads were aligned to IMGT to assign V, D and J genes, CDR3 length, and insertions or deletions at six rearrangement sites. Within each subset, clonotype counts were normalized to sorted cell number, after which true diversity and Gini coefficients were computed with the tcR R package. The overlap coefficient, calculated on TCRB nucleotide sequences, was used to measure repertoire sharing. TCRdb retrieved this table from immuneACCESS and kept in-frame rearrangements only. Not all clones are present; in checked studies, unresolved V genes account for under half, and no reason is known for the remainder. V and J calls and clone size are copied from that table; D and trimming were computed from the DNA. The sample table records fewer than 400,000 clones; less than 10% of these occur just once. The ten largest clones represent 0.44% of the sample.

Here is what the overall study found, with its caveats: Naive, central memory and regulatory TCRB repertoires appeared to be more alike among patients than among healthy donors. In all four CD4+ subsets, TCRB CDR3 length was moderately but significantly shorter in type 1 diabetes patients. Because small numbers of individuals were included in the HLA sub-analyses, any influence of HLA type on TCRB rearrangement was left unresolved. At VDJ recombination sites, type 1 diabetes patients had fewer insertions and more deleted nucleotides, which implies abnormalities in thymic rearrangement. Sequencing cDNA rather than genomic DNA could over-represent highly expressing activated cells, although activation and CD3 levels did not differ between groups. Shorter templates might be favored by PCR, yet because patient and control samples were amplified and corrected together, any such skew would affect both groups equally.

Recombination connected TRBV9 to TRBJ2-3, with no D gene named confidently. The material sequenced was central memory CD4+ T cells from blood. The sequence derives from a woman between 18 and 30 years old in good health. The CDR3 has the sequence CASTGPASTDTQYF. The sequenced DNA: TGTGCCAGCACTGGCCCCGCATCCACAGATACGCAGTATTTT.